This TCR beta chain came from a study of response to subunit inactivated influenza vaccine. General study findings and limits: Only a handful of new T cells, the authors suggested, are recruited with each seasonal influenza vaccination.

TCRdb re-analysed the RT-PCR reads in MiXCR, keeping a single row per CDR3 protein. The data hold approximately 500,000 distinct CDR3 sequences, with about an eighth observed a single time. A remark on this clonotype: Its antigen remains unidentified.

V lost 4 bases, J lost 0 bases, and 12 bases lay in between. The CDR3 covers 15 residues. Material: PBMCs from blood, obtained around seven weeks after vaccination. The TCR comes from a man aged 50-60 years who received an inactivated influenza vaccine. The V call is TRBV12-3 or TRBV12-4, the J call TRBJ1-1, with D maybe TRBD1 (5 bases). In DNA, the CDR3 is TGTGCCAGCAGTTCTCCCTGGGGGGTGAACACTGAAGCTTTCTTT. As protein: CASSSPWGVNTEAFF.